The rows below give T cell receptor beta chains drawn from one sample of a study of patients and donors after allogeneic stem cell transplantation. TCRdb ran MiXCR on the RT-PCR reads and lists one entry per CDR3 protein. The data contain some 230,000 distinct CDR3 sequences, roughly 13% of them singletons. Sequencing used blood, either unsorted or a sorted T cell fraction (not recorded which). All receptors derive from a human donor who was either an allogeneic HSCT recipient or a stem cell or donor lymphocyte infusion donor (not recorded which). It is not recorded whose cells these are; they may come from a transplant donor. Each CDR3 is given with its conserved first and last residue. Fields, in order: V gene, clone size, CDR3 protein. Some rows have no size entry. The others give once, few or many, or a class for an expanded clone.

TRBV7-9 few CASTEYLGELFF
TRBV2 many CASGTSAYEQYF
TRBV20-1 few CSARASITSGTNTGELFF
TRBV20-1 - CSAPSLEGGPSYEQYF
TRBV2 - CASGRLVSTDTQYF
TRBV28 few CASSPHRRQATNYGYTF
TRBV6-1 many CASRSNPGLDYNEQFF
TRBV19 - CASSGPSRGTYGYTF
TRBV30 - CAWREQGIGAKNIQYF
TRBV6-5 - CASSYTPGPRDNEKLFF
TRBV30 - CASVLPVALANYGYTF
TRBV7-2 many CASSLAGGTGGHTIYF
TRBV29-1 - CSVVPLGSSSTDTQYF
TRBV20-1 many CSAMVYNEQFF
TRBV6-2/TRBV6-3 few CASSVDNSGANVLTF
TRBV5-1 many CASSNAGGSYNEQFF
TRBV5-4 - CASSFGPRSSTDTQYF
TRBV6-1 - CASLGQGAENEQFF
TRBV20-1 - CSARDLGKETQYF
TRBV20-1 - CSAIPSGVTDTQYF
TRBV20-1 many CSGGPSTDTQYF
TRBV6-2/TRBV6-3 few CASSPGLAGGHISDTQYF
TRBV7-7 - CASSRTSGGPNTGELFF
TRBV6-2/TRBV6-3 many CASSYSEGTEAFF
TRBV5-6 few CASSPTGGRGGELFF
TRBV3-1 - CASSQDWGPTEAFF
TRBV5-1 few CASSYTGVDTGELFF
TRBV25-1 - CASSGRDTSYEQYF
TRBV2 few CASQAGTTNYGYTF
TRBV20-1 few CSATGPDQPQHF
TRBV12-3/TRBV12-4 - CASSLGRTPSTDTQYF
TRBV6-2/TRBV6-3 few CASRRPGATRVGRYNEQFF
TRBV5-6 - CASSWGTGDEQYF
TRBV29-1 few CSAETGALYNEQFF
TRBV5-1 - CASSLEPRLGNEQFF
TRBV7-9 few CASSGTSETYEQYF
TRBV20-1 few CSAITGGWETQYF
TRBV5-1 many CASSLGTLNEQFF
TRBV5-1 few CASSLEDRPNNEQFF
TRBV20-1 many CSATGDSAMNTEAFF
TRBV7-7 few CASSVGPGSGTDTQYF
TRBV28 - CASTSGAEGAGELFF
TRBV5-1 many CASSTRQGTNYGYTF
TRBV6-1 - CASSEVAGNTEAFF
TRBV7-2 few CASSPRQGWETQYF
TRBV5-1 many CASSLGHPNTEAFF
TRBV3-1 - CASSRKLALPNEQFF
TRBV20-1 - CSARDFSLAGGPGELFF
TRBV20-1 few CSARVGRGDYQPQHF
TRBV7-8 - CASSPPGGEETQYF
TRBV3-1 - CASSQGAHYGYTF
TRBV9 - CASSVVATLVRSPLHF
TRBV24-1 - CATSDPGRGNYEQYF
TRBV2 - CASSGGAWEGSYNEQFF
TRBV5-6 few CASSLRTPGGDTEAFF
TRBV4-1 - CASSPRDREAGELFF
TRBV2 few CASSALTVNTEAFF
TRBV20-1 many CSASDSYRYTF
TRBV30 - CAWAVIGFGEQYF